Only one count was recorded for the clone carrying this T cell receptor (beta chain). V lost 0 bases, J lost 6 bases, and 13 bases lay in between. In germline, CDR1 is SGHRS, CDR2 YFSETQ. CDR3 length: 14 amino acids. Under the authors' procedure: Amplification from reference gene primers served as the basis for estimated nucleated cell counts. Here immunoSEQ multiplex PCR was the method, and the copy in TCRdb shows in-frame clones only, minus some. V, J and clone size are taken as reported in that table, and D and trimming were inferred from the DNA itself. This sample has roughly 29,000 clones, with 87% found just once. The sample belongs to a study of blood T cell repertoires in COVID-19. The wider study: Specimens from acute and convalescent COVID-19 originated in the United States, Italy and Spain. Sources were T cells, B-cell-depleted T cells, or PBMCs; the material itself was cDNA or gDNA.

The TCR comes from a human donor in a cohort sampled during active COVID-19. The rearrangement links TRBV5-1 to TRBJ2-7, with TRBD1 as a possible D gene (6 bases). The source material was peripheral blood. The CDR3 protein is CASSLVPGVGEQYF. CDR3 nucleotides: TGCGCCAGCAGCTTGGTCCCAGGGGTTGGCGAGCAGTACTTC.